This TCR beta chain was documented in a study of shared T cell receptors in the human thymus (dated by TCRdb to about 2021). In the study overall: The study examined how self-reactive, shared T-cell receptor alpha chains are generated in the human thymus.

The method was the immunoSEQ multiplex PCR assay. TCRdb carries this immuneACCESS record with in-frame sequences only. Its versions omit some clonotypes, under half of them owing to an unresolved V gene in the studies checked, with the rest unexplained. The sample includes 700,000 or so clones, with over 75% observed a single time. The ten largest clones capture roughly 0.01% of the sample. On this clone: Its binding antigen is unknown. There are no base qualities to consult, and no much larger clone falls within one base.

Another study also made use of these data, one on human thymus T cells. As the second publication notes: Donors were immunologically healthy infants undergoing open corrective cardiac surgery for congenital heart defects in Finland. The thymus tissue came from surgical resects taken out during corrective cardiac surgery. V and J gene segment usage appeared biased in both thymic and peripheral blood repertoires. The related research found that thymic TCR repertoires overlapped highly between unrelated individuals. The study characterized TCR alpha and beta repertoires from eight infant thymus samples and four related peripheral blood samples. The infant donors were about 7 to 250 days old, and the cohort included five or six males and two females. After being mechanically released from the tissue, thymocytes were kept at -70 degrees C in pellets of about 8.5-34 million cells. A QIAsymphony instrument was used to extract genomic DNA from the frozen cell pellets. Using the immunoSEQ multiplex PCR assay, the TCRB and TCRAD loci were amplified from a standardized quantity of quality-controlled genomic DNA. The V(D)J region was spanned by amplicons of a length sufficient to cover the CDR3 and to identify V and J genes. The amplicons were sequenced on an Illumina platform via the commercial immunoSEQ service. Primer bias and sequencing errors were corrected using previously described methods, and TCRAD and TCRB definitions followed the IMGT database. Analysis of the repertoires was done with immunoSEQ Analyzer 3.0 and VDJTools and included basic statistics, V/J segment usage, diversity estimates, rarefaction and pairwise overlap. Chao1, ChaoE, Efron-Thisted, Shannon and inverse Simpson indices were used to estimate diversity, which was also estimated on datasets down-sampled to the smallest sample. Repertoire overlap used strict matching of CDR3 nucleotide sequence, V gene and J gene, with Jaccard-based multidimensional scaling clustering. On average, thymus samples yielded around 800,000 unique TCRB clonotypes, whereas blood samples yielded some 85,000.

Material for sequencing was thymocytes. This receptor was obtained from a girl less than two years old with a congenital heart defect. Donor details come from another sample of the same person, matched by shared clones.

The DNA is as follows: TGTGCCAGCAGCGTAGTGGAGGGGAGCTCCTACAATGAGCAGTTCTTC. Its protein product is CASSVVEGSSYNEQFF. This chain is built from TRBV9 and TRBJ2-1; perhaps TRBD2 is the D gene, with 6 bases matching. Relative to germline, V is 0 bases shorter and J is 0 bases shorter, with 10 bases between their ends. Inclusive of the bounding cysteine and phenylalanine, the CDR3 is 16 residues long. Left in the record is the CDR3 DNA by itself, 48 bases read in frame from the first base. Sequences SGDLS (CDR1) and YYNGEE (CDR2) are obtained from the germline V gene.